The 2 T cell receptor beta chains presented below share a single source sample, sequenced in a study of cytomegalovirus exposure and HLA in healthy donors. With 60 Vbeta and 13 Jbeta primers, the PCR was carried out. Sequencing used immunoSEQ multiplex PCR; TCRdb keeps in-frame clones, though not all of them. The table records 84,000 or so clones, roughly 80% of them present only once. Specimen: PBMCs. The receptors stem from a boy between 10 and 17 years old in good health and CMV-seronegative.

CDR3 residues: CASSLGTSAYTDTQYF. The CDR3 DNA is TGTGCCAGCAGCTTGGGGACTAGCGCTTACACAGATACGCAGTATTTT. The chain links TRBV5-4 to TRBJ2-3; 9 positions agree with TRBD2. CDR1 is SGHNT and CDR2 is YYREEE in the germline V gene (reference sequence). This CDR3 is 16 amino acids long. V shed 0 bases and J 2 bases; nucleotides not matched to a gene: 4.

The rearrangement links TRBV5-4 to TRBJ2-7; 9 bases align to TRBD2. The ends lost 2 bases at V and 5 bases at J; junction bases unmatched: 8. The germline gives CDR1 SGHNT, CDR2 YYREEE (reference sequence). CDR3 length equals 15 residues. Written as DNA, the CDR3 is TGTGCCAGCAGCTTTGGGAATAGCGGGGGCCACGAGCAGTACTTC. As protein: CASSFGNSGGHEQYF. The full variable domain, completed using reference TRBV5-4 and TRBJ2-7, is ETGVTQSPTHLIKTRGQQVTLRCSSQSGHNTVSWYQQALGQGPQFIFQYYREEENGRGNFPPRFSGLQFPNYSSELNVNALELDDSALYLCASSFGNSGGHEQYFGPGTRLTVT.